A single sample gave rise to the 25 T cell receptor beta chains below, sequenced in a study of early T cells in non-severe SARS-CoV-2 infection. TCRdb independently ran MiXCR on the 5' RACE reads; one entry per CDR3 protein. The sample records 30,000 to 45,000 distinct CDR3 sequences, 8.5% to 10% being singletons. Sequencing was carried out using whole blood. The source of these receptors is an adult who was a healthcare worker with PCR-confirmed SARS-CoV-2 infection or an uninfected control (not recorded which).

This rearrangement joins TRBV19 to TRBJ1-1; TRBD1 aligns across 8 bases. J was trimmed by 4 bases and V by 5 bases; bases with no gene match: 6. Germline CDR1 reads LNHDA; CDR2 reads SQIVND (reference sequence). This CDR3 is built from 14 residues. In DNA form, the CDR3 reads TGTGCCAGTAGTGGGACAGGTTCGGCCACTGAAGCTTTCTTT. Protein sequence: CASSGTGSATEAFF.

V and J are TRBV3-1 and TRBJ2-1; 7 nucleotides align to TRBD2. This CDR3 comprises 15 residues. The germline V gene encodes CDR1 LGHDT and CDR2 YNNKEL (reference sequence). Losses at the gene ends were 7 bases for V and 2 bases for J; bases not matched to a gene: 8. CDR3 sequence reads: CASTPTSRPYNEQFF. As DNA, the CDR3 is TGTGCCAGCACCCCGACTAGCCGACCCTACAATGAGCAGTTCTTC.

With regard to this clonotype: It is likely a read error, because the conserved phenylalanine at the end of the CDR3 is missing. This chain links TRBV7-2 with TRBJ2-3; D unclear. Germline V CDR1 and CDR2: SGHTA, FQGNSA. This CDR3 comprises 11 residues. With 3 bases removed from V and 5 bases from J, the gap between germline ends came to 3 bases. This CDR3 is CASSFKDTQYL. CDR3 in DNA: TGTGCCAGCAGCTTTAAAGATACGCAGTATCTT.

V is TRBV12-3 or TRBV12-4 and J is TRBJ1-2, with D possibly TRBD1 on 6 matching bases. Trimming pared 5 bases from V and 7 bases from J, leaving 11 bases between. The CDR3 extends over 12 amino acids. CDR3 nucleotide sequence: TGTGCCAGCAGTGCAGGGGTCGCTGGCTACACCTTC. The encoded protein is CASSAGVAGYTF.

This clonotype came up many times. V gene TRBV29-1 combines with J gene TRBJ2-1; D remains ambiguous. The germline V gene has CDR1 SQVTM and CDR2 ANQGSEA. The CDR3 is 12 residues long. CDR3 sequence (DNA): TGCACCCTCGTGATTAGCAGCAATGAGCAGTTCTTC. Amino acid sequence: CTLVISSNEQFF.

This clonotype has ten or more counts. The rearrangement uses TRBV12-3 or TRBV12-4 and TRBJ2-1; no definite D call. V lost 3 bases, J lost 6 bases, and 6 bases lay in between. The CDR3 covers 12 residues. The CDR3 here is CASSFPGNEQFF. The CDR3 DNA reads TGTGCCAGCAGTTTTCCAGGCAATGAGCAGTTCTTC.

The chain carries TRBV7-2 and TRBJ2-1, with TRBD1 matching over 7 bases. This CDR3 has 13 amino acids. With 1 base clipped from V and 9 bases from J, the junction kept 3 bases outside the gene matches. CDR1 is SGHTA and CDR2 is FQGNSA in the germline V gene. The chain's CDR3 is CASSLEGAREQFF. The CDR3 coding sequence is TGTGCCAGCAGCTTAGAGGGGGCGCGTGAGCAGTTCTTC.

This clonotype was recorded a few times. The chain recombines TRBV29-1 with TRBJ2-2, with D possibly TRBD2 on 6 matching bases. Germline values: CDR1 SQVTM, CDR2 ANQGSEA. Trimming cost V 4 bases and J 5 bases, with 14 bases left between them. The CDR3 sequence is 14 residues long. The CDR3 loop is CSVGSSGRTGELFF. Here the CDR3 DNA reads TGCAGCGTTGGGAGCTCGGGGAGGACCGGGGAGCTGTTTTTT.

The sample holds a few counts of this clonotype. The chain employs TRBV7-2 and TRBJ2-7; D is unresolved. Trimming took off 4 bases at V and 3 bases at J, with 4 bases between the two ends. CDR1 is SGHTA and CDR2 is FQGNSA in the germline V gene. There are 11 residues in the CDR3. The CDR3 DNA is TGTGCCAGCAGCTCCATCTACGAGCAGTACTTC. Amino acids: CASSSIYEQYF.

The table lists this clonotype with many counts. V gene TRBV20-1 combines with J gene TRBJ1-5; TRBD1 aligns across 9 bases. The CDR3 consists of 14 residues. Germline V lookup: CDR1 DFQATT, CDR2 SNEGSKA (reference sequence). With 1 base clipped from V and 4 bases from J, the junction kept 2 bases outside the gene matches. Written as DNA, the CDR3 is TGCAGTGCTAGAGCGACAGGGGGTAATCAGCCCCAGCATTTT. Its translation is CSARATGGNQPQHF.

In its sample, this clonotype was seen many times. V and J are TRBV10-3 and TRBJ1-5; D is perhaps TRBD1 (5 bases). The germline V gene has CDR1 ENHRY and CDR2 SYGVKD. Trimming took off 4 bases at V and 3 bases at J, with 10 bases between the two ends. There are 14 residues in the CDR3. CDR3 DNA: TGTGCCATCAGTGGGGGACGGACCAATCAGCCCCAGCATTTT. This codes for CAISGGRTNQPQHF.

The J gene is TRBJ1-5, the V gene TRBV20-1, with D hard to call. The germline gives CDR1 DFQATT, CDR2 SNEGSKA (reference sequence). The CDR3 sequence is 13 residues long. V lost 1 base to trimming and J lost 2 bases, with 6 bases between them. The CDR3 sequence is CSARVTGNQPQHF. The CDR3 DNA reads TGCAGTGCTAGAGTTACGGGCAATCAGCCCCAGCATTTT.

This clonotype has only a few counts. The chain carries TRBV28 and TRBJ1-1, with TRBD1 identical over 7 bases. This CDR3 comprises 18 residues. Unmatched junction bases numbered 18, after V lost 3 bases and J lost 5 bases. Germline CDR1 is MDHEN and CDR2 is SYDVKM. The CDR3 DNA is TGTGCCAGCAGTTTCTCAGTTAGGACAGGACCGACGGGGACTGAAGCTTTCTTT. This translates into CASSFSVRTGPTGTEAFF.

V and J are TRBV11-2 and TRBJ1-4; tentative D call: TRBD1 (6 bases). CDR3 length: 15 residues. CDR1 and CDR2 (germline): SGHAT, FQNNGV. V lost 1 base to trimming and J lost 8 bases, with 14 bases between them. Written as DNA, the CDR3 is TGTGCCAGCAGCTTAGTAACAGGGACTTCAGAAAAACTGTTTTTT. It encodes CASSLVTGTSEKLFF.

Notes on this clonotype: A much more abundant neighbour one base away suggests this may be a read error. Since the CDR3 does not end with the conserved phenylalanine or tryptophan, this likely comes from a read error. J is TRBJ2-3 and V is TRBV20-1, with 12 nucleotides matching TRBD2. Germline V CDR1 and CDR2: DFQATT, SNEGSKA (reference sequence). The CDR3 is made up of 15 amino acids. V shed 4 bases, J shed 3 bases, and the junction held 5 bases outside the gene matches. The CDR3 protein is CSAIPSGGVTDTQYL. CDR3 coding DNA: TGCAGTGCTATTCCTAGCGGGGGGGTGACAGATACGCAGTATCTT.

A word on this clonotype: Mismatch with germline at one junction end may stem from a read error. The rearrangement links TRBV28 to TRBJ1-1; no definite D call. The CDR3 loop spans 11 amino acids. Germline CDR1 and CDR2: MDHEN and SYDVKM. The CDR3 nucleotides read TGTGCCAGCAGTTGGAACGCTGAAGCTTTCTTT. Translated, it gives CASSWNAEAFF.

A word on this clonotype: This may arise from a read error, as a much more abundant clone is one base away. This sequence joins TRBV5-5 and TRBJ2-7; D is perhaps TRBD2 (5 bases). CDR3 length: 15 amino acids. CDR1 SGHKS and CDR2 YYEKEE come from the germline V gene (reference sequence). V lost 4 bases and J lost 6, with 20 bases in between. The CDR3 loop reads CASSLMGTRGSEQYF. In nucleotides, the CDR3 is TGTGCCAGCAGCCTTATGGGCACCCGGGGATCCGAGCAGTACTTC.

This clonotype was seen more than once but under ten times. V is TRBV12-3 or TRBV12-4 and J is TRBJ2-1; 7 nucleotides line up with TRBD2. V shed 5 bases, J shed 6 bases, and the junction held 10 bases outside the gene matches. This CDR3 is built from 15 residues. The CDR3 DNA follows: TGTGCCAGCAGTCGCGGGGCGGGGGTCGTCAATGAGCAGTTCTTC. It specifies CASSRGAGVVNEQFF.

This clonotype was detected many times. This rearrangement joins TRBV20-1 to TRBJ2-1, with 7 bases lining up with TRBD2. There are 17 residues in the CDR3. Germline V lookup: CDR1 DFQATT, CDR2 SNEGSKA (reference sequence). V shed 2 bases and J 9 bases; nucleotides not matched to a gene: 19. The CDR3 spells CSARSLTGAGIYGEQFF. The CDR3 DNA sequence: TGCAGTGCTAGAAGCCTAACGGGAGCGGGGATATATGGTGAGCAGTTCTTC.

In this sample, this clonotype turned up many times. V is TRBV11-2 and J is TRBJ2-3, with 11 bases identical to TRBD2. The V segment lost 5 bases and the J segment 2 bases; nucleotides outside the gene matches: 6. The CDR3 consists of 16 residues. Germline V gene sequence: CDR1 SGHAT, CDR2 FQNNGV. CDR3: CASSRLAGGNTDTQYF. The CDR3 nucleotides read TGTGCCAGCAGCCGTCTAGCGGGGGGAAACACAGATACGCAGTATTTT.

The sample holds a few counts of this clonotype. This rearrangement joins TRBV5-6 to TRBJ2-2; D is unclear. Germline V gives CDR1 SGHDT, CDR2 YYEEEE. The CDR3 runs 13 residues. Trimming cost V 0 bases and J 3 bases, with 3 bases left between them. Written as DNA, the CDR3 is TGTGCCAGCAGCTTGGTCCACACCGGGGAGCTGTTTTTT. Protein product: CASSLVHTGELFF.

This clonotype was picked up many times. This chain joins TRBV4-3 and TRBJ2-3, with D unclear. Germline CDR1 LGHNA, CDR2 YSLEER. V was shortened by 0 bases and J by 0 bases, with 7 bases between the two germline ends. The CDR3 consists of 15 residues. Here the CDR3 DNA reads TGCGCCAGCAGCCAAGACGCGACTAGCACAGATACGCAGTATTTT. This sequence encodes CASSQDATSTDTQYF.

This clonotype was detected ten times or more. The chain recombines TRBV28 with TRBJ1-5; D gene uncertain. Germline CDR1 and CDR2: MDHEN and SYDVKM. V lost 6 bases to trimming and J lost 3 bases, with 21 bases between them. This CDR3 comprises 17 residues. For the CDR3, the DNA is TGTGCCAGCAGCTCAGAGGGCCCGAGACATCTCAATCAGCCCCAGCATTTT. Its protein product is CASSSEGPRHLNQPQHF.

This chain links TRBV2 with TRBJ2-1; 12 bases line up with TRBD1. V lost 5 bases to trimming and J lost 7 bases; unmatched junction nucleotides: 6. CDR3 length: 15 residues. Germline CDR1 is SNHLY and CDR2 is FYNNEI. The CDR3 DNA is TGTGCCAGCAGTCGGGACAGGGGGCGTTTGAATGAGCAGTTCTTC. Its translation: CASSRDRGRLNEQFF.

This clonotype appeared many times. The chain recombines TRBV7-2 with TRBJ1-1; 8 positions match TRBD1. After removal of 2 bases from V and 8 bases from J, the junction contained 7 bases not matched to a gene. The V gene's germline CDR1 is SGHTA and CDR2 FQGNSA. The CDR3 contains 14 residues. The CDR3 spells CASSLTGQGSEAFF. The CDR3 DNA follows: TGTGCCAGCAGCTTAACAGGACAGGGCTCCGAAGCTTTCTTT.